The T cell receptor (beta chain) described here comes from a study of lymphopenia after photon versus proton radiotherapy. With regard to this clone: Its antigen is currently unknown.

Germline V gene lookup returns CDR1 LNHNV and CDR2 YYDKDF (reference sequence). Trimming removed 7 bases from V and 0 bases from J, with 13 bases in between. The CDR3 has 15 residues. The study, taken as a whole, reports: Better survival with proton therapy was suggested as possible, not demonstrated. Under photons, naive T cells and diversity fell while effector/memory populations rose. Post-nadir TCR diversity decline inversely tracked overall survival among those who died.

TCRdb's copy holds only in-frame clones and misses some; the assay was immunoSEQ multiplex PCR. The table shows approximately 65,000 clones, with about 85% occurring only once. This specimen was peripheral blood, taken from a patient treated with proton-based radiotherapy. The chain carries TRBV15 and TRBJ1-5, with D perhaps TRBD1 (5 bases). This TCR was sampled from an elderly man with esophageal cancer. As DNA, the CDR3 is TGTGCCACCACCCCCGGGGACTATAGCAATCAGCCCCAGCATTTT. Its protein product is CATTPGDYSNQPQHF.